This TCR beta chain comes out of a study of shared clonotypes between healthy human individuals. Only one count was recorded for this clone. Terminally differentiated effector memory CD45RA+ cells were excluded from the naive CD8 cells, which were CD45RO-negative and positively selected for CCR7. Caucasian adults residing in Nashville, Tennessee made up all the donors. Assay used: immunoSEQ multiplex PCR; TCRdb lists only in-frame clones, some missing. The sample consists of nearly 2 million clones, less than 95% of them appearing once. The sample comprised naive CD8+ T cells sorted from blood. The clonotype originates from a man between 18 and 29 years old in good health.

CDR3 nucleotide sequence: TGTGCCAGCAGTGCCCCTTGGACGGGAGGCAAGAATGAGCAGTTCTTC. Translated, it gives CASSAPWTGGKNEQFF. The chain couples TRBV6-1 to TRBJ2-1; 7 bases match TRBD2. The CDR3 runs 16 residues. The V gene end was trimmed by 4 bases and the J gene end by 7 bases; junction bases not matched to a gene: 13. Per germline, CDR1 MNHNS and CDR2 SASEGT.